This TCR beta chain emerged from a study of CD8+ T cells in alopecia areata. The J segment lost 5 bases and the V segment lost 3 bases, leaving 6 bases of the junction unmatched. Per the germline V gene, CDR1 is SGHVS and CDR2 is FNYEAQ. This CDR3 is 14 amino acids long. RNA was isolated and reverse transcribed to cDNA, the sequencing template. TCRdb keeps only in-frame clones here, not all; method: immunoSEQ multiplex PCR. The table includes around 200,000 clones, roughly three fifths detected once. Treatment here: oral pan-JAK inhibitor, 5-10 mg twice daily. The rearrangement joins TRBV7-6 to TRBJ2-7; TRBD1 matches 8 bases. This specimen was CD8+ T cells sorted from blood, taken at week 24, from a patient treated with tofacitinib. The TCR was taken from a human donor with alopecia areata. The CDR3, as DNA: TGTGCCAGCAGCTTCTCGACAGGGGACGACGAGCAGTACTTC. Amino acid sequence: CASSFSTGDDEQYF.